These 14 T cell receptor beta chains came from one sample sequenced in a study of blood T cell repertoires in COVID-19. TCRdb's table, derived via immunoSEQ multiplex PCR, lists solely in-frame clones and lacks some. The sample comprises 490,000 or so clones, roughly 88% of which are singletons, and roughly 1.9% rests with the top ten. The specimen sequenced was PBMCs or T cells enriched from blood (not recorded which). All receptors derive from a woman aged 40 to 49 who had recovered from COVID-19.

The V gene is TRBV3-1 (or the pseudogene TRBV3-2), the J gene TRBJ1-2; D gene uncertain. The germline CDR1 and CDR2 sequences are LGHDT and YNNKEL (reference sequence). V dropped 8 bases and J dropped 6 bases, with 16 bases sitting between them. The CDR3 loop spans 13 amino acids. CDR3 nucleotide sequence: TGTGCCAGCGCATCCACGGGGAGAGATGGCTACACCTTC. Protein product: CASASTGRDGYTF.

The rearrangement joins TRBV5-1 to TRBJ1-4; possibly TRBD1 for D (6 bases). This CDR3 comprises 14 residues. Germline V gene data show CDR1 as SGHRS and CDR2 as YFSETQ. Trimming left V 2 bases short and J 6 bases short, with 11 bases between. CDR3 in DNA: TGCGCCAGCAGCTTAACAGGGAGTGATGAAAAACTGTTTTTT. It is translated as CASSLTGSDEKLFF.

V usage is TRBV11-2 and J usage is TRBJ1-3; 7 positions match TRBD1. The CDR3 is 15 residues long. The V segment lost 5 bases and the J segment 3 bases; nucleotides outside the gene matches: 7. The germline V gene encodes CDR1 SGHAT and CDR2 FQNNGV. For the CDR3, the DNA is TGTGCCAGCAGCCCACGGAGGGGGCTTGGAAACACCATATATTTT. This encodes CASSPRRGLGNTIYF.

J is TRBJ1-2 and V is TRBV5-1; no definite D call. V lost 10 bases and J lost 6, with 10 bases in between. Germline V gene data show CDR1 as SGHRS and CDR2 as YFSETQ. The length of the CDR3 is 10 residues. The DNA for the CDR3 is TGCGCCCGAAACGGGGATGGCTACACCTTC. This encodes CARNGDGYTF.

The chain carries TRBV12-3 or TRBV12-4 and TRBJ1-2, with D tentatively TRBD1 (5 bases). This CDR3 region has 13 residues. V was cut by 4 bases and J by 10 bases, with 16 bases left in between. The CDR3 reads CASSSSRDWDYTF. In nucleotides, the CDR3 is TGTGCCAGCAGTTCGTCCCGGGACTGGGACTACACCTTC.

The chain uses TRBV6-5 and TRBJ1-1, with 7 bases aligning to TRBD1. The V segment lost 6 bases and the J segment 5 bases; nucleotides outside the gene matches: 3. The V gene's germline CDR1 is MNHEY and CDR2 SVGAGI. The CDR3 has 12 residues. CDR3 amino acids: CASRQGWTEAFF. Written as DNA, the CDR3 is TGTGCCAGCAGACAGGGGTGGACTGAAGCTTTCTTT.

This clone has only a few counts. The chain joins TRBV3-1 (or the pseudogene TRBV3-2) to TRBJ2-7, with 14 bases lining up with TRBD2. The trim removed 5 bases at V and 6 bases at J, leaving 12 bases unmatched. The CDR3 covers 17 residues. Germline CDR1 and CDR2: LGHDT and YNNKEL (reference sequence). The CDR3 here is CASSWWPGTSGSREQYF. CDR3 bases: TGTGCCAGCAGCTGGTGGCCCGGGACTAGCGGGAGTCGCGAGCAGTACTTC.

The chain recombines TRBV12-3 or TRBV12-4 with TRBJ1-2, with D maybe TRBD1 (6 bases). The CDR3 contains 13 residues. Trimming pared 5 bases from V and 7 bases from J, leaving 14 bases between. The CDR3 sequence: CASSIRQESGYTF. The CDR3 DNA reads as TGTGCCAGCAGTATACGACAGGAATCTGGCTACACCTTC.

The rearrangement links TRBV2 to TRBJ1-2; D ambiguous. CDR1 is SNHLY and CDR2 is FYNNEI in the germline V gene. This CDR3 spans 13 amino acids. Trimming cost V 3 bases and J 13 bases, with 18 bases left between them. The CDR3 loop reads CASSEERSTPCTF. The CDR3 nucleotides are TGTGCCAGCAGTGAGGAGAGGTCTACCCCCTGCACCTTC.

V is TRBV5-5 and J is TRBJ2-7; 10 nucleotides agree with TRBD2. Germline V gene lookup returns CDR1 SGHKS and CDR2 YYEKEE (reference sequence). This CDR3 contains 15 residues. V was clipped by 4 bases and J by 2 bases; unmatched bases: 6. CDR3 in amino acids: CASSAPGLATYEQYF. As DNA, the CDR3 is TGTGCCAGCAGCGCACCGGGACTAGCGACCTACGAGCAGTACTTC.

The CDR3 loop is CASSLISGTQVYGYTF. The CDR3 DNA is TGTGCCAGCAGCTTGATATCCGGCACTCAGGTCTATGGCTACACCTTC. V usage is TRBV5-8 and J usage is TRBJ1-2; D not resolved. With 1 base removed from V and 4 bases from J, the gap between germline ends came to 17 bases. This CDR3 has 16 residues. CDR1 and CDR2 from the germline V gene are SGHTS and YDEGEE.

This chain uses TRBV3-1 (or the pseudogene TRBV3-2) with TRBJ2-7, with 14 bases aligning to TRBD2. This CDR3 is 15 amino acids long. Germline V gene data show CDR1 as LGHDT and CDR2 as YNNKEL (reference sequence). The trim removed 6 bases at V and 7 bases at J, leaving 8 bases unmatched. CDR3 loop: CASRRLAGGPNEQYF. The CDR3 coding sequence is TGTGCCAGCAGACGACTAGCGGGAGGGCCAAATGAGCAGTACTTC.

This clone was detected only once. The chain couples TRBV9 to TRBJ1-3, with a tentative D call TRBD1 (5 bases). With 4 bases removed from V and 5 bases from J, the gap between germline ends came to 10 bases. In germline, CDR1 is SGDLS, CDR2 YYNGEE. CDR3 size: 13 residues. The CDR3 sequence is CASSPQGRNTIYF. DNA for the CDR3: TGTGCCAGCAGCCCTCAGGGTCGAAACACCATATATTTT.

This clone appeared a single time. The chain is built from TRBV28 and TRBJ1-1, with 7 bases fitting TRBD1. The V and J ends lost 7 bases and 1 base, in that order; junction bases with no gene match: 3. Germline V gene sequence: CDR1 MDHEN, CDR2 SYDVKM. The CDR3 loop spans 13 amino acids. Here the CDR3 reads CASTRDRNTEAFF. The CDR3 DNA reads as TGTGCCAGCACAAGGGACAGGAACACTGAAGCTTTCTTT.